Only a few counts were recorded for the clone carrying this T cell receptor (beta chain). Its antigen is still unknown. The junction departs from germline at one end; a sequencing error may be responsible. Study processing details: Construction of a distant-metastasis classifier for papillary thyroid cancer relied on CDR3 differences across clinicopathological groups. TCRdb re-clonotyped the PCR reads via MiXCR. Here the V and J calls rest on TCRdb's processing, not on the authors' analysis. The sample holds some 6,900 clones; about 31% are singletons and the top ten take 42%. Every patient was untreated before thyroid surgery. Germline V gene sequence: CDR1 SNHLY, CDR2 FYNNEI. The CDR3 consists of 11 residues. The sample originates from a study of metastatic and nonmetastatic thyroid tumors. As for the study in general: Where malignant and benign thyroid patients were concerned, repertoires were compared across blood and tumor or nodule tissue.

Study conclusions and caveats: Within blood and tumor, benign nodules reportedly had significantly lower TCR beta diversity than malignant thyroid tumors did.

The source material was tumor tissue. The receptor's source is a female donor with papillary thyroid cancer or a benign thyroid nodule (not recorded which). Some clones in this sample may be carry-over from other donors' samples. The chain has TRBV2 and TRBJ2-7, with D maybe TRBD1 (5 bases). CDR3 region: CASRVSYEQYF. CDR3 DNA sequence: TGCGCCAGCAGGGTTTCCTACGAGCAGTACTTC. The whole variable domain, remainder taken from reference TRBV2 and TRBJ2-7, is EPEVTQTPSHQVTQMGQEVILRCVPISNHLYFYWYRQILGQKVEFLVSFYNNEISEKSEIFDDQFSVERPDGSNFTLKIRSTKLEDSAMYFCASRVSYEQYFGPGTRLTVT.